This entry lists 20 T cell receptor beta chains sequenced from one sample in a study of shared clonotypes between healthy human individuals. The naive CD8 fraction comprised CD45RO-negative cells positively selected for CCR7 and excluded terminally differentiated effector memory CD45RA+ cells. The method was immunoSEQ multiplex PCR; TCRdb's version includes in-frame clones alone and lacks a portion of them. Found here are some 2 million clones, about 95% of them singletons; the top ten hold 0.85% to 1.3%. Sequencing used naive CD8+ T cells sorted from blood. These receptors came from a man between 18 and 29 years old in good health.

The genes are TRBV9 and TRBJ2-1; D perhaps matches TRBD1 (6 bases). In germline, CDR1 is SGDLS, CDR2 YYNGEE. This CDR3 has 17 amino acids. The V gene lost 4 bases and the J gene lost 4 bases, with 21 bases spanning the gap. The CDR3 sequence is CASSHSRGTGIYNEQFF. The CDR3 coding sequence is TGTGCCAGCAGCCATAGCCGGGGAACAGGGATTTACAATGAGCAGTTCTTC.

The chain carries TRBV7-9 and TRBJ2-3; D gene uncertain. The V end was cut by 6 bases, the J end by 6 bases, with 10 bases between. CDR1 is SEHNR, CDR2 FQNEAQ, per germline (reference sequence). The CDR3 loop spans 12 amino acids. The CDR3 DNA reads TGTGCCAGCAGAGGGAACTCCGATACGCAGTATTTT. This translates into CASRGNSDTQYF.

As to this clone: Other DNA variants within this sample encode the same CDR3. The chain recombines TRBV5-1 with TRBJ2-7; TRBD2 is a possible D gene (6 bases). Germline V gene lookup returns CDR1 SGHRS and CDR2 YFSETQ. The CDR3 runs to 13 residues. V dropped 3 bases and J dropped 3 bases, with 10 bases sitting between them. The chain's CDR3 is CASSSGLFYEQYF. In DNA, the CDR3 is TGCGCCAGCAGCTCAGGACTATTCTACGAGCAGTACTTC.

This chain uses TRBV7-8 with TRBJ1-6; no firm D call. The V gene lost 6 bases and the J gene lost 4 bases, with 10 bases spanning the gap. Germline V gene data show CDR1 as SGHVS and CDR2 as FQNEAQ. This CDR3 comprises 14 residues. CDR3 nucleotides: TGTGCCAGCAGAACGACGGATTATAATTCACCCCTCCACTTT. Amino acid sequence: CASRTTDYNSPLHF.

On this clone: This sample also contains other DNA sequences that code for the same CDR3. This chain joins TRBV27 and TRBJ1-1, with TRBD1 as a possible D gene (5 bases). CDR1 and CDR2 from the germline V gene are MNHEY and SMNVEV (reference sequence). V was clipped by 1 base and J by 1 base, with 7 bases between them. CDR3 size: 14 residues. Written as DNA, the CDR3 is TGTGCCAGCAGTTTATTAGGGACGAACACTGAAGCTTTCTTT. Translating it yields CASSLLGTNTEAFF.

The chain joins TRBV5-6 to TRBJ2-7; the match to TRBD1 covers 9 bases. This CDR3 spans 14 amino acids. Germline V gives CDR1 SGHDT, CDR2 YYEEEE. With V trimmed by 4 bases and J by 3 bases, 5 bases remained unmatched. The chain's CDR3 is CASSPGTGYYEQYF. CDR3 bases: TGTGCCAGCAGCCCCGGGACAGGGTACTACGAGCAGTACTTC.

Remarks on this clone: The same CDR3 arises from other DNA sequences in this sample as well. The chain uses TRBV7-9 and TRBJ2-2; D gene ambiguous. The CDR3 spans 14 residues. V lost 1 base, J lost 4 bases, and 7 bases lay in between. CDR1 and CDR2 (germline): SEHNR, FQNEAQ (reference sequence). The CDR3 nucleotides read TGTGCCAGCAGCTTAGGCGGCAGCACCGGGGAGCTGTTTTTT. It yields the protein CASSLGGSTGELFF.

The chain couples TRBV27 to TRBJ1-2; D call uncertain. The CDR3 sequence is 15 residues long. The V gene's germline CDR1 is MNHEY and CDR2 SMNVEV (reference sequence). Trimming took 5 bases from V and 3 from J, leaving 16 bases between them. CDR3 in DNA: TGTGCCAGCAGTCCCGGCCGGACGGCACACTATGGCTACACCTTC. Protein product: CASSPGRTAHYGYTF.

A remark on this clone: Distinct nucleotide sequences in the sample also encode this CDR3. V and J are TRBV4-1 and TRBJ2-7; 7 nucleotides align to TRBD2. After removal of 0 bases from V and 0 bases from J, the junction contained 5 bases not matched to a gene. Germline CDR1 is MGHRA and CDR2 is YSYEKL. CDR3 length: 16 amino acids. CDR3: CASSQDRGGSSYEQYF. CDR3 DNA sequence: TGCGCCAGCAGCCAAGATAGGGGCGGGAGCTCCTACGAGCAGTACTTC.

The chain combines TRBV7-8 with TRBJ2-7; D is ambiguous. Trimming stripped 2 bases from V and 0 bases from J, with 5 bases between. CDR3 size: 13 residues. The V gene's germline CDR1 is SGHVS and CDR2 FQNEAQ. The CDR3 is CASSLRPSYEQYF. CDR3 bases: TGTGCCAGCAGCTTAAGGCCCTCCTACGAGCAGTACTTC.

J is TRBJ1-5 and V is TRBV25-1; D is unresolved. The CDR3 has 13 amino acids. V dropped 5 bases and J dropped 7 bases, with 12 bases sitting between them. Germline CDR1 reads MGHDK; CDR2 reads SYGVNS. The CDR3 spells CASSYQDGQPQHF. CDR3 coding DNA: TGTGCCAGCAGTTACCAGGACGGGCAGCCCCAGCATTTT.

CDR3 protein: CASSYRQGGLFF. In DNA form, the CDR3 reads TGTGCCAGCAGTTACAGACAGGGAGGGCTTTTTTTT. The chain joins TRBV6-6 to TRBJ2-2; D could derive from TRBD1 or TRBD2 (7 bases each). V was shortened by 2 bases and J by 17 bases, with 15 bases between the two germline ends. CDR1 and CDR2 (germline): MNHNY, SVGAGI (reference sequence). CDR3 length: 12 amino acids.

This chain links TRBV28 with TRBJ2-1; TRBD2 is a possible D gene (7 bases). V was shortened by 6 bases and J by 7 bases, with 19 bases between the two germline ends. The germline V gene encodes CDR1 MDHEN and CDR2 SYDVKM. The CDR3 has 15 amino acids. The CDR3 sequence: CASRFFGGPSNEQFF. The CDR3 DNA follows: TGTGCCAGCAGGTTTTTCGGGGGGCCGAGTAATGAGCAGTTCTTC.

The chain has TRBV29-1 and TRBJ1-1, with 7 nucleotides matching TRBD1. CDR1 SQVTM and CDR2 ANQGSEA come from the germline V gene. With V trimmed by 5 bases and J by 7 bases, 7 bases remained unmatched. The CDR3 totals 12 residues. Written as DNA, the CDR3 is TGCAGCGTTCAGCCGGGACAGAATGAAGCTTTCTTT. Encoded protein: CSVQPGQNEAFF.

The chain employs TRBV7-3 and TRBJ2-3, with D possibly TRBD2 on 5 matching bases. Looked up from germline, CDR1 is SGHTA and CDR2 is FQGTGA. With 1 base removed from V and 4 bases from J, the gap between germline ends came to 15 bases. The CDR3 runs to 16 residues. This chain's CDR3 is CASSLSRSPGADTQYF. DNA of the CDR3: TGTGCCAGCAGCTTAAGCCGCAGCCCCGGGGCAGATACGCAGTATTTT.

This chain joins TRBV2 and TRBJ2-7, with unresolved D. The CDR3 sequence is 15 residues long. Trimming removed 2 bases at V and 2 bases at J, with 13 bases between. In germline, CDR1 is SNHLY, CDR2 FYNNEI. The CDR3 sequence is CASSEIRAVTYEQYF. The DNA for the CDR3 is TGTGCCAGCAGTGAAATTAGGGCGGTCACCTACGAGCAGTACTTC.

The chain is built from TRBV7-9 and TRBJ1-6; 8 bases map to TRBD1. After removal of 1 base from V and 0 bases from J, the junction contained 8 bases not matched to a gene. The CDR3 contains 19 residues. Germline CDR1 SEHNR, CDR2 FQNEAQ (reference sequence). The CDR3 DNA is TGTGCCAGCAGCTTAGTTGGGACAGGATTTAGCTCCTATAATTCACCCCTCCACTTT. Amino acids: CASSLVGTGFSSYNSPLHF.

J is TRBJ1-4 and V is TRBV2; 7 nucleotides line up with TRBD1. The CDR3 has 16 residues. CDR1 and CDR2 (germline): SNHLY, FYNNEI. After removal of 5 bases from V and 2 bases from J, the junction contained 8 bases not matched to a gene. The CDR3 sequence: CASSHGTDSTNEKLFF. CDR3 DNA: TGTGCCAGCAGTCACGGGACAGACAGTACTAATGAAAAACTGTTTTTT.

The rearrangement links TRBV7-8 to TRBJ1-1; D call uncertain. The CDR3 is 19 residues long. From germline, CDR1 is SGHVS and CDR2 FQNEAQ. V dropped 1 base and J dropped 1 base, with 22 bases sitting between them. The DNA of the CDR3 is TGTGCCAGCAGCTTAGAGGATCTGGGCATGGGTGGGAAGAACACTGAAGCTTTCTTT. Protein product: CASSLEDLGMGGKNTEAFF.

V and J are TRBV7-9 and TRBJ1-6, with D unresolved. CDR1 is SEHNR and CDR2 is FQNEAQ in the germline V gene (reference sequence). This CDR3 has 12 residues. Trimming stripped 3 bases from V and 10 bases from J, with 7 bases between. For the CDR3, the DNA is TGTGCCAGCAGCTTGGGCCTCTCACCCCTCCACTTT. As protein: CASSLGLSPLHF.